Included here is one T cell receptor beta chain sequence, with context. The sample originates from a study of blood T cell repertoires in COVID-19. Study background: PBMCs, B-cell-depleted T cells, or T cells were the source of the cDNA or gDNA that made up the material.

The study recruited people aged roughly 18 to 95 years across roughly 23 US areas. All recovered Cohort 3 donors got two negative PCRs, got clearance, or saw symptom resolution. CDR1 is SGHNT, CDR2 YYREEE, per germline (reference sequence). Trimming at V came to 4 bases and at J to 3 bases, leaving 6 bases not matched to a gene. The CDR3 loop spans 15 amino acids. Authors' methods: Using reference gene primer amplification, nucleated cell counts were estimated. The data were produced by immunoSEQ multiplex PCR, yet TCRdb's version contains in-frame clones alone and is incomplete. V and J calls and clone size follow that table, whereas D and trimming were derived from the DNA. Among around 250,000 clones listed, approximately 80% were seen once.

The J gene is TRBJ2-7, the V gene TRBV5-4; 11 nucleotides line up with TRBD2. This sequence originates from a man aged 35 to 55 who had recovered from COVID-19. The specimen sequenced was PBMCs or T cells enriched from blood (not recorded which). The CDR3 loop is CASSDGTSGNYEQYF. In DNA, the CDR3 is TGTGCCAGCAGCGATGGGACTAGCGGAAACTACGAGCAGTACTTC.